Presented here are 32 T cell receptor beta chains from one specimen sequenced in a study of immune cell composition in non-small cell lung cancer. Assay used: immunoSEQ multiplex PCR; TCRdb lists only in-frame clones, some missing. The data contain about 15,000 clones, about 69% of them seen just once; the ten biggest clones take up around 6.8%. Sequencing used lung tumor tissue. These receptor sequences come from a human donor with non-small cell lung cancer.

This chain joins TRBV27 and TRBJ1-2; 9 bases align to TRBD1. V was clipped by 4 bases and J by 1 base; unmatched bases: 1. The germline V gene encodes CDR1 MNHEY and CDR2 SMNVEV (reference sequence). The length of the CDR3 is 14 residues. The CDR3 protein is CASSWGQGNYGYTF. CDR3 coding DNA: TGTGCCAGCAGTTGGGGACAGGGTAACTATGGCTACACCTTC.

This chain connects TRBV7-9 to TRBJ1-1, with a weak D call TRBD1 (6 bases). The ends were cut back, 2 bases at V and 4 bases at J, with 11 bases in the middle. This CDR3 comprises 14 residues. From germline, CDR1 is SEHNR and CDR2 FQNEAQ (reference sequence). The DNA for the CDR3 is TGTGCCAGCAGCTTAAAAAGAGGGGGCACTGAAGCTTTCTTT. This sequence encodes CASSLKRGGTEAFF.

The genes are TRBV7-2 and TRBJ2-7; 14 nucleotides match TRBD2. Germline assignment: CDR1 SGHTA and CDR2 FQGNSA. Unmatched junction bases numbered 6, after V lost 1 base and J lost 4 bases. This CDR3 comprises 17 residues. The CDR3 loop is CASSLGGLAGAMYEQYF. CDR3 coding DNA: TGTGCCAGCAGCTTAGGGGGACTAGCGGGGGCCATGTACGAGCAGTACTTC.

The CDR3: CATSRDSGASYEQYF. The CDR3 coding sequence is TGTGCCACCAGCCGTGATAGCGGGGCATCCTACGAGCAGTACTTC. V gene TRBV15 combines with J gene TRBJ2-7, with 8 bases aligning to TRBD2. J gave up 1 base and V 5 bases, and 7 bases lay outside the gene matches. CDR3 length: 15 amino acids. Germline V gives CDR1 LNHNV, CDR2 YYDKDF (reference sequence).

V and J are TRBV7-2 and TRBJ2-3; 8 bases fit TRBD1. Unmatched junction bases numbered 6, after V lost 5 bases and J lost 2 bases. The CDR3 runs 15 residues. Germline V gives CDR1 SGHTA, CDR2 FQGNSA. DNA of the CDR3: TGTGCCAGCAGCAGTGGGACAGGATACACAGATACGCAGTATTTT. Translated: CASSSGTGYTDTQYF.

As to this clone: This same CDR3 is encoded by further DNA sequences in the sample. This chain links TRBV29-1 with TRBJ1-2; D is ambiguous. Trimming pared 4 bases from V and 3 bases from J, leaving 15 bases between. CDR3 length: 14 amino acids. The germline V gene has CDR1 SQVTM and CDR2 ANQGSEA. The CDR3 DNA reads TGCAGCGTTGCAGGAGGAGATTTTTACTATGGCTACACCTTC. Its translation: CSVAGGDFYYGYTF.

This clone was picked up a small number of times. The rearrangement uses TRBV30 and TRBJ1-2, with TRBD1 matching 7 bases. Germline V CDR1 and CDR2: GTSNPN, SVGIG (reference sequence). J gave up 5 bases and V 5 bases, and 2 bases lay outside the gene matches. This CDR3 comprises 11 residues. CDR3 amino acids: CAWWTGYGYTF. DNA of the CDR3: TGTGCCTGGTGGACAGGTTATGGCTACACCTTC.

The genes are TRBV7-8 and TRBJ1-6; 9 nucleotides agree with TRBD1. The CDR3 is 15 amino acids. J was trimmed by 8 bases and V by 5 bases; bases with no gene match: 7. CDR1 is SGHVS and CDR2 is FQNEAQ in the germline V gene. The CDR3 reads CASSVRDRAYSPLHF. The CDR3 DNA reads as TGTGCCAGCAGCGTCCGGGACAGGGCTTATTCACCCCTCCACTTT.

The chain combines TRBV5-5 with TRBJ1-6, with 8 bases aligning to TRBD1. Germline assignment: CDR1 SGHKS and CDR2 YYEKEE (reference sequence). The V and J ends lost 0 bases and 8 bases, in that order; junction bases with no gene match: 4. The CDR3 runs 15 residues. Here the CDR3 reads CASSLDPGGYSPLHF. CDR3 sequence (DNA): TGTGCCAGCAGCTTGGATCCAGGGGGCTATTCACCCCTCCACTTT.

V gene TRBV18 combines with J gene TRBJ1-1, with a tentative D call TRBD1 (6 bases). The CDR3 runs to 17 residues. Germline CDR1 KGHSH, CDR2 LQKENI. V shed 3 bases and J shed 0 bases, with 17 bases lying between them. This chain's CDR3 is CASSPDSLFSMNTEAFF. The DNA for the CDR3 is TGTGCCAGCTCACCGGACAGCTTATTTTCTATGAACACTGAAGCTTTCTTT.

A few counts support this clone. The V gene is TRBV7-3, the J gene TRBJ1-1; possibly TRBD1 for D (6 bases). With 6 bases removed from V and 3 bases from J, the gap between germline ends came to 14 bases. The germline V gene has CDR1 SGHTA and CDR2 FQGTGA. CDR3 size: 14 residues. The CDR3 is CASSRQGGDTEAFF. The CDR3 DNA follows: TGTGCCAGCAGTCGCCAAGGGGGGGACACTGAAGCTTTCTTT.

The V gene is TRBV9, the J gene TRBJ2-3; TRBD1 agrees at 10 bases. Germline V gene lookup returns CDR1 SGDLS and CDR2 YYNGEE. V dropped 0 bases and J dropped 1; count of bases not matched to a gene: 5. This CDR3 spans 17 amino acids. The CDR3: CASSVARGTGGTDTQYF. The CDR3, as DNA: TGTGCCAGCAGCGTAGCTAGGGGGACAGGGGGCACAGATACGCAGTATTTT.

The chain carries TRBV5-5 and TRBJ2-3; TRBD2 aligns across 14 bases. V was clipped by 3 bases and J by 6 bases; unmatched bases: 6. This CDR3 is 16 amino acids long. Germline CDR1 reads SGHKS; CDR2 reads YYEKEE (reference sequence). The CDR3 DNA follows: TGTGCCAGCAGCTCCGGGACTAGCGGGGGATTGGATACGCAGTATTTT. Translation: CASSSGTSGGLDTQYF.

The chain employs TRBV9 and TRBJ2-5; TRBD2 matches 15 bases. The ends lost 1 base at V and 5 bases at J; junction bases unmatched: 9. Per germline, CDR1 SGDLS and CDR2 YYNGEE. The CDR3 totals 18 residues. CDR3 sequence reads: CASSVTGLAGGPGETQYF. The CDR3 coding sequence is TGTGCCAGCAGCGTAACAGGACTAGCGGGGGGGCCCGGGGAGACCCAGTACTTC.

This chain connects TRBV19 to TRBJ2-5; D may be TRBD2 (6 bases). V was trimmed by 1 base and J by 7 bases, leaving 13 bases between them. Germline V CDR1 and CDR2: LNHDA, SQIVND (reference sequence). The CDR3 loop spans 14 amino acids. CDR3 in amino acids: CASSIGTAGGTQYF. The DNA of the CDR3 is TGTGCCAGTAGTATAGGTACAGCGGGCGGGACCCAGTACTTC.

V usage is TRBV9 and J usage is TRBJ2-3, with D tentatively TRBD1 (5 bases). Germline V CDR1 and CDR2: SGDLS, YYNGEE. V was clipped by 0 bases and J by 3 bases, with 11 bases between them. The CDR3 runs to 15 residues. The CDR3 sequence: CASSVGRAGTDTQYF. The DNA of the CDR3 is TGTGCCAGCAGCGTAGGCAGGGCTGGGACAGATACGCAGTATTTT.

This clone has more than one count but fewer than ten. This chain joins TRBV7-2 and TRBJ2-4, with 8 positions matching TRBD2. The length of the CDR3 is 13 residues. J lost 8 bases, V lost 1 base, and 1 base had no gene match. Germline V gene data show CDR1 as SGHTA and CDR2 as FQGNSA. CDR3 protein: CASSLELADIQYF. The CDR3 DNA is TGTGCCAGCAGCTTAGAACTAGCGGACATTCAGTACTTC.

This chain joins TRBV7-2 and TRBJ2-2, with D unresolved. In germline, CDR1 is SGHTA, CDR2 FQGNSA. The germline V and J ends were trimmed by 5 bases and 3 bases, with 7 bases remaining between them. This CDR3 comprises 13 residues. The CDR3 DNA reads as TGTGCCAGCAGCGCAGACTACACCGGGGAGCTGTTTTTT. This codes for CASSADYTGELFF.

This chain connects TRBV7-9 to TRBJ1-2; 8 bases agree with TRBD1. V lost 2 bases to trimming and J lost 8 bases; unmatched junction nucleotides: 7. CDR3 size: 14 residues. Germline lookup yields CDR1 SEHNR and CDR2 FQNEAQ (reference sequence). This CDR3 is CASSLPLQGGGYTF. The CDR3, as DNA: TGTGCCAGCAGCTTACCCTTACAGGGGGGGGGCTACACCTTC.

This rearrangement joins TRBV19 to TRBJ1-2; 8 positions match TRBD1. This CDR3 comprises 14 residues. The V gene's germline CDR1 is LNHDA and CDR2 SQIVND (reference sequence). V shed 5 bases, J shed 4 bases, and the junction held 6 bases outside the gene matches. The CDR3 nucleotides are TGTGCCAGTAGTGCCGGACAGGGCGGCTATGGCTACACCTTC. Translation: CASSAGQGGYGYTF.

The gene calls are TRBV5-4 and TRBJ1-1; TRBD1 matches 9 bases. The CDR3 covers 15 residues. The J segment lost 4 bases and the V segment lost 4 bases, leaving 8 bases of the junction unmatched. Germline V gene sequence: CDR1 SGHNT, CDR2 YYREEE (reference sequence). CDR3 residues: CASSQPGTGITEAFF. The CDR3 DNA reads TGTGCCAGCAGCCAACCAGGGACAGGGATCACTGAAGCTTTCTTT.

V and J are TRBV29-1 and TRBJ2-7; no clear D gene. The germline V gene encodes CDR1 SQVTM and CDR2 ANQGSEA. The CDR3 covers 11 residues. V was pared by 4 bases and J by 0 bases, with 4 bases between. The CDR3 here is CSVAVSYEQYF. DNA for the CDR3: TGCAGCGTTGCGGTCTCCTACGAGCAGTACTTC.

This chain connects TRBV6-1 to TRBJ2-1; no firm D call. Germline loops: CDR1 MNHNS, CDR2 SASEGT. Trimming stripped 0 bases from V and 2 bases from J, with 11 bases between. The length of the CDR3 is 16 residues. The CDR3 protein is CASSEASSATYNEQFF. In DNA form, the CDR3 reads TGTGCCAGCAGTGAAGCGTCTAGTGCTACCTACAATGAGCAGTTCTTC.

The rearrangement joins TRBV5-1 to TRBJ1-4; D is unclear. The V end lost 1 base, the J end lost 7 bases, and 17 bases lay between the germline ends. The CDR3 is made up of 16 amino acids. Germline loops: CDR1 SGHRS, CDR2 YFSETQ. The CDR3 here is CASSLYAPVYTEKLFF. The DNA for the CDR3 is TGCGCCAGCAGCTTGTATGCCCCAGTTTATACTGAAAAACTGTTTTTT.

This clone appeared a few times. The chain links TRBV6-5 to TRBJ2-3, with a possible D match to TRBD1 (6 bases). Trimming took off 5 bases at V and 6 bases at J, with 6 bases between the two ends. CDR3 length: 11 residues. CDR1 is MNHEY, CDR2 SVGAGI, per germline. CDR3 protein: CASSRGDTQYF. The CDR3 DNA reads TGTGCCAGCAGTAGGGGGGATACGCAGTATTTT.

This chain links TRBV4-3 with TRBJ2-5, with 8 bases matching TRBD2. Germline-derived CDR1 and CDR2 are LGHNA and YSLEER. There are 14 residues in the CDR3. V lost 4 bases to trimming and J lost 4 bases; unmatched junction nucleotides: 5. The CDR3 DNA reads TGCGCCAGCAGCCCCGGACTAGCTGGAGAGACCCAGTACTTC. This gives the protein CASSPGLAGETQYF.

The chain couples TRBV5-1 to TRBJ1-2; D possibly corresponds to TRBD1 (5 bases). This CDR3 has 16 residues. Trimming took 2 bases from V and 4 from J, leaving 18 bases between them. Germline lookup yields CDR1 SGHRS and CDR2 YFSETQ. In DNA, the CDR3 is TGCGCCAGCAGCTTTGTTCAGGGTAAGAGAAGCTATGGCTACACCTTC. It translates to CASSFVQGKRSYGYTF.

This clone appeared a single time. This chain joins TRBV7-6 and TRBJ2-1; TRBD2 matches at 9 bases. Looked up from germline, CDR1 is SGHVS and CDR2 is FNYEAQ. The CDR3 sequence is 15 residues long. V lost 5 bases to trimming and J lost 4 bases; unmatched junction nucleotides: 6. The CDR3 sequence: CASSQSGGIYNEQFF. The CDR3 DNA reads TGTGCCAGCAGCCAAAGCGGGGGGATTTACAATGAGCAGTTCTTC. The full variable domain, completed using reference TRBV7-6 and TRBJ2-1, is GAGVSQSPRYKVTKRGQDVALRCDPISGHVSLYWYRQALGQGPEFLTYFNYEAQQDKSGLPNDRFSAERPEGSISTLTIQRTEQRDSAMYRCASSQSGGIYNEQFFGPGTRLTVL.

The V gene is TRBV7-8, the J gene TRBJ2-3, with D tentatively TRBD2 (6 bases). The CDR3 length is 16 residues. Germline CDR1 is SGHVS and CDR2 is FQNEAQ. V was pared by 1 base and J by 0 bases, with 11 bases between. The CDR3 DNA follows: TGTGCCAGCAGCTTAGGCCCAGCGGGTAGCACAGATACGCAGTATTTT. Encoded protein: CASSLGPAGSTDTQYF. Full variable domain (remainder filled in from reference TRBV7-8 and TRBJ2-3): GAGVSQSPRYKVAKRGQDVALRCDPISGHVSLFWYQQALGQGPEFLTYFQNEAQLDKSGLPSDRFFAERPEGSVSTLKIQRTQQEDSAVYLCASSLGPAGSTDTQYFGPGTRLTVL.

A single count supports this clone. J is TRBJ2-7 and V is TRBV7-9, with 9 bases matching TRBD1. V dropped 4 bases and J dropped 5; count of bases not matched to a gene: 9. Germline lookup yields CDR1 SEHNR and CDR2 FQNEAQ (reference sequence). The CDR3 contains 15 residues. The CDR3 bases are TGTGCCAGCAGCTCGTGGGACAGGGTTATCGACGAGCAGTACTTC. Translation: CASSSWDRVIDEQYF. The full variable domain, with the rest looked up from reference TRBV7-9 and TRBJ2-7, is DTGVSQNPRHKITKRGQNVTFRCDPISEHNRLYWYRQTLGQGPEFLTYFQNEAQLEKSRLLSDRFSAERPKGSFSTLEIQRTEQGDSAMYLCASSSWDRVIDEQYFGPGTRLTVT.

DNA of the CDR3: TGCAGTGCAGTCTCACTAGATACGCAGTATTTT. Protein sequence: CSAVSLDTQYF. The J gene is TRBJ2-3, the V gene TRBV20-1; no clear D gene. CDR1 is DFQATT, CDR2 SNEGSKA, per germline (reference sequence). Trimming shortened V by 6 bases and J by 5 bases, and 9 bases separated the two germline ends. This CDR3 is built from 11 residues.

The chain combines TRBV27 with TRBJ1-2; no clear D. This CDR3 contains 13 residues. Trimming removed 6 bases at V and 3 bases at J, with 11 bases between. Germline V gene data show CDR1 as MNHEY and CDR2 as SMNVEV (reference sequence). The CDR3 nucleotides are TGTGCCAGCAGAGGAGTTTCCCACTATGGCTACACCTTC. This gives the protein CASRGVSHYGYTF.